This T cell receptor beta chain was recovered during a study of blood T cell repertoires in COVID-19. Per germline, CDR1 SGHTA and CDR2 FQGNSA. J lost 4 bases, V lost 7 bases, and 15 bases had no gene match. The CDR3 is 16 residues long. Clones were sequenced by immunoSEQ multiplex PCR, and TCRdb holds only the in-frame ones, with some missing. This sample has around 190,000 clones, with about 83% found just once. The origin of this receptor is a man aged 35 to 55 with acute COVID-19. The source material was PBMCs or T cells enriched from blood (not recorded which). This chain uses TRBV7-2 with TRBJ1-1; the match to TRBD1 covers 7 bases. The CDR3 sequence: CASTLGGRGQSTEAFF. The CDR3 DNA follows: TGTGCCAGCACCCTAGGGGGTAGGGGGCAGAGCACTGAAGCTTTCTTT.